The 5 T cell receptor beta chains listed next were all sequenced from one sample in a study of OX40 agonist ivuxolimab in advanced cancers. Some clones are missing from TCRdb's copy, which holds only in-frame ones; the method was immunoSEQ multiplex PCR. The sample yields around 63,000 clones, roughly nine tenths seen once. The sample consisted of CD4+ or CD8+ T cells sorted from blood, taken in a trial of the OX40 agonist ivuxolimab. All receptors come from an adult with an advanced solid tumor such as melanoma, head and neck, liver or kidney cancer.

The CDR3 protein is CASSPGQGPEQYF. For the CDR3, the DNA is TGCGCCAGCAGCCCTGGACAGGGGCCCGAGCAGTACTTC. V and J are TRBV10-1 and TRBJ2-7; 9 bases fit TRBD1. Per germline, CDR1 WNHNN and CDR2 SYGVQD (reference sequence). V shed 6 bases, J shed 6 bases, and the junction held 6 bases outside the gene matches. CDR3 size: 13 residues.

The chain has TRBV11-1 and TRBJ2-1; tentative D call: TRBD1 (6 bases). The V end was cut by 5 bases, the J end by 3 bases, with 14 bases between. The CDR3 totals 15 residues. Germline lookup yields CDR1 SGHAT and CDR2 FQDESV (reference sequence). CDR3 DNA: TGTGCCAGCAGCCCCCGGGACAATTACTACAATGAGCAGTTCTTC. Protein product: CASSPRDNYYNEQFF.

The rearrangement uses TRBV20-1 and TRBJ1-4; D remains ambiguous. V was pared by 3 bases and J by 7 bases, with 3 bases between. Germline-derived CDR1 and CDR2 are DFQATT and SNEGSKA (reference sequence). The CDR3 has 10 amino acids. CDR3 region: CSASAEKLFF. DNA of the CDR3: TGCAGTGCTAGTGCTGAAAAACTGTTTTTT.

The V call is TRBV7-2, the J call TRBJ2-7; TRBD2 matches 11 bases. Trimming at V came to 5 bases and at J to 3 bases, leaving 9 bases not matched to a gene. The CDR3 has 16 amino acids. Germline V gene sequence: CDR1 SGHTA, CDR2 FQGNSA. CDR3 protein: CASSPVSTSGNYEQYF. The CDR3 DNA follows: TGTGCCAGCAGCCCCGTGTCGACTAGCGGGAACTACGAGCAGTACTTC. The variable domain in full, with the rest retrieved from reference TRBV7-2 and TRBJ2-7, is GAGVSQSPSNKVTEKGKDVELRCDPISGHTALYWYRQSLGQGLEFLIYFQGNSAPDKSGLPSDRFSAERTGGSVSTLTIQRTQQEDSAVYLCASSPVSTSGNYEQYFGPGTRLTVT.

This clone was recorded once. The chain combines TRBV5-1 with TRBJ2-1; D is ambiguous. The V gene lost 0 bases and the J gene lost 0 bases, with 7 bases spanning the gap. The germline CDR1 and CDR2 sequences are SGHRS and YFSETQ. This CDR3 comprises 15 residues. The CDR3 coding sequence is TGCGCCAGCAGCTTGGTTGCGGTCTCCTACAATGAGCAGTTCTTC. Its translation: CASSLVAVSYNEQFF.